Sequencing of this TCR beta chain was carried out in a study of blood T cell repertoires in COVID-19. This CDR3 has 15 residues. CDR1 is LNHNV and CDR2 is YYDKDF in the germline V gene (reference sequence). Trimming removed 1 base from V and 7 bases from J, with 13 bases in between. The method was immunoSEQ multiplex PCR; TCRdb's version includes in-frame clones alone and lacks a portion of them. The sample has roughly 330,000 clones, 88% seen once; the top ten hold around 5%. Sequenced material: PBMCs or T cells enriched from blood (not recorded which). The chain employs TRBV15 and TRBJ2-2; D is perhaps TRBD1 (6 bases). This TCR derives from a man in his thirties or forties who had recovered from COVID-19. CDR3 region: CATSRVRGFGGELFF. DNA of the CDR3: TGTGCCACCAGCAGAGTCAGGGGATTCGGCGGGGAGCTGTTTTTT.